This T cell receptor (beta chain) comes out of a study of T-cell reconstitution after alpha-beta-depleted transplantation in children. About this clonotype: Its antigen is as yet unknown. This clone may be a read error of a much larger clone one base away.

Overall study findings and caveats: Several hundred rapidly expanded clones from non-depleted graft cells reportedly supplied alpha-beta T cells about two months post-transplant. When one year had passed after transplant, most T-cell counts and diversity came from newly produced T cells. Certain patients had high TCRbeta diversity at day 60, and it came from recipient T cells and thymic progenitors that survived.

As it was prepared, the TCRbeta library received unique molecular identifiers. TCRdb ran MiXCR on the PCR reads and lists one entry per CDR3 protein. The table shows over 150,000 distinct CDR3 sequences, with roughly 10% occurring only once. The receptor was derived from a boy aged 2 to 10 with acute myeloid leukemia, due to receive a stem cell transplant. Specimen: PBMCs, collected before TCRalphabeta/CD19-depleted stem cell transplant.

CDR3: CASSEWGGAKDHTQYF. The CDR3 DNA sequence: TGCGCCAGCAGTGAGTGGGGGGGCGCGAAAGACCATACGCAGTATTTT. This rearrangement joins TRBV10-1 to TRBJ2-3; the D gene is possibly TRBD2 (7 bases). The CDR3 runs to 16 residues. CDR1 WNHNN and CDR2 SYGVQD come from the germline V gene (reference sequence). The germline V and J ends were trimmed by 1 base and 7 bases, with 18 bases remaining between them.